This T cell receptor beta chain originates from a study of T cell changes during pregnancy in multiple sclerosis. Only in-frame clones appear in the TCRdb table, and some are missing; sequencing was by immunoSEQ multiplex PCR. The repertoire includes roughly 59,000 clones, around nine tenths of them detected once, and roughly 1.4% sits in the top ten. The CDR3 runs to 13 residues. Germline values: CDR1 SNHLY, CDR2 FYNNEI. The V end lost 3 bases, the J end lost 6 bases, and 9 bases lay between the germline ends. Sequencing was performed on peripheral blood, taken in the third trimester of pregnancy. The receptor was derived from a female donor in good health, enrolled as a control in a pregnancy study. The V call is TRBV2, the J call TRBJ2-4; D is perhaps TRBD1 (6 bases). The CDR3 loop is CASSEGAINIQYF. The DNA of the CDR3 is TGTGCCAGCAGTGAGGGGGCTATAAACATTCAGTACTTC.